The 15 T cell receptor beta chains listed next were all sequenced from one sample in a study of PD-1 blockade in classical Hodgkin lymphoma. Sequencing was performed with immunoSEQ multiplex PCR; in TCRdb, only in-frame clones are kept and a portion is missing. Here the sample spans just over 60,000 clones, 88% being singletons. All the patients suffered relapse after autologous stem cell transplantation, and brentuximab vedotin exposure differed. This sample comprised peripheral blood mononuclear cells (PBMCs), obtained at baseline. Every receptor here comes from a human donor with classical Hodgkin lymphoma.

The chain combines TRBV6-1 with TRBJ1-2; D might be TRBD1 (5 bases). Germline V gives CDR1 MNHNS, CDR2 SASEGT. This CDR3 has 13 amino acids. Trimming removed 5 bases from V and 2 bases from J, with 9 bases in between. CDR3 bases: TGTGCCAGCAGTCAGGGCCGGAACTATGGCTACACCTTC. Its protein product is CASSQGRNYGYTF.

This clone was recorded only once. This chain connects TRBV7-9 to TRBJ2-2; D is possibly TRBD1 or TRBD2 (6 bases each). V lost 5 bases to trimming and J lost 3 bases, with 22 bases between them. In germline, CDR1 is SEHNR, CDR2 FQNEAQ (reference sequence). The CDR3 length is 18 residues. The CDR3 region has the DNA TGTGCCAGCAGCACCCCCAGAGGGGGGCCTAGGTACACCGGGGAGCTGTTTTTT. Its translation: CASSTPRGGPRYTGELFF.

J is TRBJ2-2 and V is TRBV7-9, with 9 bases lining up with TRBD1. This CDR3 contains 16 residues. V was pared by 6 bases and J by 4 bases, with 9 bases of the junction left unmatched. Per germline, CDR1 SEHNR and CDR2 FQNEAQ (reference sequence). The CDR3 region is CASRYTGGASTGELFF. The DNA for the CDR3 is TGTGCCAGCAGATACACAGGGGGCGCAAGCACCGGGGAGCTGTTTTTT. Together with reference TRBV7-9 and TRBJ2-2, the CDR3 gives the full variable domain: DTGVSQNPRHKITKRGQNVTFRCDPISEHNRLYWYRQTLGQGPEFLTYFQNEAQLEKSRLLSDRFSAERPKGSFSTLEIQRTEQGDSAMYLCASRYTGGASTGELFFGEGSRLTVL.

This rearrangement joins TRBV7-9 to TRBJ1-1; D unclear. Germline-derived CDR1 and CDR2 are SEHNR and FQNEAQ (reference sequence). V gave up 4 bases and J gave up 0 bases, with 6 bases separating them. CDR3 length equals 13 residues. CDR3 nucleotides: TGTGCCAGCAGCTCCCCGTTGAACACTGAAGCTTTCTTT. This encodes CASSSPLNTEAFF.

The chain recombines TRBV19 with TRBJ2-2, with a weak D call TRBD1 (7 bases). CDR3 length equals 16 residues. V lost 10 bases and J 0 bases, leaving 18 bases between the germline ends. Germline V CDR1 and CDR2: LNHDA, SQIVND (reference sequence). CDR3 loop: CATDPTRGANTGELFF. The DNA for the CDR3 is TGTGCCACTGATCCTACCAGGGGGGCGAACACCGGGGAGCTGTTTTTT.

This clone came up once. This rearrangement joins TRBV7-9 to TRBJ2-7; 9 positions match TRBD1. Germline lookup yields CDR1 SEHNR and CDR2 FQNEAQ (reference sequence). The V gene end was trimmed by 1 base and the J gene end by 2 bases; junction bases not matched to a gene: 3. The CDR3 is 15 amino acids. The CDR3 bases are TGTGCCAGCAGCTTAGTGTGGGACAGGGCCTACGAGCAGTACTTC. This sequence encodes CASSLVWDRAYEQYF.

The J gene is TRBJ1-2, the V gene TRBV10-3; D might be TRBD1 (5 bases). The ends were cut back, 6 bases at V and 4 bases at J, with 18 bases in the middle. This CDR3 has 15 amino acids. The germline gives CDR1 ENHRY, CDR2 SYGVKD. The CDR3 DNA reads TGTGCCATCAGGGAACGACAGTCCCCTTCCTATGGCTACACCTTC. This codes for CAIRERQSPSYGYTF.

The chain recombines TRBV30 with TRBJ2-3; 9 positions agree with TRBD1. The CDR3 spans 13 residues. The V gene's germline CDR1 is GTSNPN and CDR2 SVGIG (reference sequence). J lost 4 bases, V lost 7 bases, and 6 bases had no gene match. Here the CDR3 DNA reads TGTGCCTCCGGACAGGGGCCCGCAGATACGCAGTATTTT. Translated, it gives CASGQGPADTQYF.

V usage is TRBV30 and J usage is TRBJ1-4, with D tentatively TRBD1 (6 bases). The V and J ends lost 0 bases and 7 bases respectively, with 12 bases between them. The germline V gene encodes CDR1 GTSNPN and CDR2 SVGIG (reference sequence). The CDR3 runs 14 residues. Here the CDR3 reads CAWSVRGAREKLFF. CDR3 nucleotides: TGTGCCTGGAGTGTACGGGGGGCGCGTGAAAAACTGTTTTTT.

This clone occurred once. This chain uses TRBV6-5 with TRBJ2-3, with 10 bases identical to TRBD2. The CDR3 is 16 residues long. Germline-derived CDR1 and CDR2 are MNHEY and SVGAGI. Losses at the gene ends were 4 bases for V and 3 bases for J; bases not matched to a gene: 7. Here the CDR3 DNA reads TGTGCCAGCAGTTTCCAGCGGGGGGGCACGACAGATACGCAGTATTTT. Amino acid sequence: CASSFQRGGTTDTQYF.

This sequence joins TRBV6-5 and TRBJ1-2, with 9 bases matching TRBD1. From germline, CDR1 is MNHEY and CDR2 SVGAGI. The CDR3 consists of 15 residues. The V segment lost 1 base and the J segment 1 base; nucleotides outside the gene matches: 1. CDR3 loop: CASSYWGQGNYGYTF. The CDR3, as DNA: TGTGCCAGCAGTTACTGGGGACAGGGTAACTATGGCTACACCTTC.

This clone was recorded a few times. The rearrangement links TRBV6-5 to TRBJ2-7; no reliable D call. In germline, CDR1 is MNHEY, CDR2 SVGAGI. V was trimmed by 0 bases and J by 0 bases, leaving 12 bases between them. CDR3 size: 16 residues. CDR3 loop: CASSYSPVLSSYEQYF. For the CDR3, the DNA is TGTGCCAGCAGTTACTCGCCAGTCCTAAGCTCCTACGAGCAGTACTTC.

The chain joins TRBV7-9 to TRBJ1-4, with a possible D match to TRBD1 (5 bases). The germline V gene has CDR1 SEHNR and CDR2 FQNEAQ (reference sequence). The CDR3 length is 13 residues. V was shortened by 0 bases and J by 7 bases, with 6 bases between the two germline ends. The DNA of the CDR3 is TGTGCCAGCAGCTTAGCCGGGGCTGAAAAACTGTTTTTT. It yields the protein CASSLAGAEKLFF.

V gene TRBV5-1 combines with J gene TRBJ2-3; 8 bases are shared with TRBD2. The V gene's germline CDR1 is SGHRS and CDR2 YFSETQ. V shed 5 bases and J 2 bases; nucleotides not matched to a gene: 7. The length of the CDR3 is 15 residues. The CDR3 coding sequence is TGCGCCAGCAGTTTAGCGGGGATTTACACAGATACGCAGTATTTT. As protein: CASSLAGIYTDTQYF.

The chain combines TRBV10-3 with TRBJ2-2; 12 nucleotides line up with TRBD1. Germline-derived CDR1 and CDR2 are ENHRY and SYGVKD. This CDR3 is built from 14 residues. V lost 8 bases to trimming and J lost 7 bases; unmatched junction nucleotides: 5. The CDR3 coding sequence is TGTGCCATCCGGGACAGGGGGCAGATCGGGGAGCTGTTTTTT. Protein sequence: CAIRDRGQIGELFF.